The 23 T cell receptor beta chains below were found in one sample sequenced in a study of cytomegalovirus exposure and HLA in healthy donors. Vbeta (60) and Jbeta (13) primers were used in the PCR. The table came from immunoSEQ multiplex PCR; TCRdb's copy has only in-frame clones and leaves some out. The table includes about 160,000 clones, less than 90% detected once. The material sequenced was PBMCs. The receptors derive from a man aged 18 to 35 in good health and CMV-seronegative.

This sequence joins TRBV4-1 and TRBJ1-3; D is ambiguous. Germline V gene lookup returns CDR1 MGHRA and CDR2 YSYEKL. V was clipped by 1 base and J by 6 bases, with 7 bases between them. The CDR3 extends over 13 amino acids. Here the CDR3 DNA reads TGCGCCAGCAGCCAAGCGTCTACAAACACCATATATTTT. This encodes CASSQASTNTIYF.

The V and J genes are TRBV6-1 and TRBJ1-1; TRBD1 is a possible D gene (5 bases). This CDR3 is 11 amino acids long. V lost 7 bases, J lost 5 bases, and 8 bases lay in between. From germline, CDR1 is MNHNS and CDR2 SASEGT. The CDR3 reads CASNKGTEAFF. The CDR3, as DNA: TGTGCCAGCAATAAGGGGACTGAAGCTTTCTTT.

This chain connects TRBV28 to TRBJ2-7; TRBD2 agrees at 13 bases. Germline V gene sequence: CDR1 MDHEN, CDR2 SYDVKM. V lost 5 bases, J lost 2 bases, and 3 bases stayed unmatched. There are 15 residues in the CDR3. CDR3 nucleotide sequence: TGTGCCAGCAGTCGACTAGCGGGAGGCACCTACGAGCAGTACTTC. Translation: CASSRLAGGTYEQYF.

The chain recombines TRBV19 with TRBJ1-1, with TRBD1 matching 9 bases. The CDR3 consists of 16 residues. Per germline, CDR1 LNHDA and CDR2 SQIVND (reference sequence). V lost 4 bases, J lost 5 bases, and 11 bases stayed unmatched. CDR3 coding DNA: TGTGCCAGTAGTACCACTCTGGACAGGGGCGGTACTGAAGCTTTCTTT. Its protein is CASSTTLDRGGTEAFF.

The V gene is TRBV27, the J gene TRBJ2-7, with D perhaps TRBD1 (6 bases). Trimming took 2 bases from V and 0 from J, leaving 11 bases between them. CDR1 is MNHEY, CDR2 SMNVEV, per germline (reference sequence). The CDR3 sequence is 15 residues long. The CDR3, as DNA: TGTGCCAGCAGTTTAATCGGCAGGGGCTCCTACGAGCAGTACTTC. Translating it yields CASSLIGRGSYEQYF.

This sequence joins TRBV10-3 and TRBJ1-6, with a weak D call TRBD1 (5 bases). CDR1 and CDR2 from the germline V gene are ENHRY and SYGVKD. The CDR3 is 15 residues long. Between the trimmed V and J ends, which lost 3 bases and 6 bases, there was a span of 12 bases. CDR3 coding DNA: TGTGCCATCAGTGACGGACAAGAAATTAATTCACCCCTCCACTTT. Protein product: CAISDGQEINSPLHF.

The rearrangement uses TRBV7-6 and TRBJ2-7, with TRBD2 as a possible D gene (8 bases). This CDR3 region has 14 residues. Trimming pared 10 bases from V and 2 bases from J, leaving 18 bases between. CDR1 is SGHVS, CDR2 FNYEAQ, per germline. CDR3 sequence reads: CATVREGQTYEQYF. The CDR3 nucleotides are TGTGCCACCGTTCGGGAGGGACAGACCTACGAGCAGTACTTC.

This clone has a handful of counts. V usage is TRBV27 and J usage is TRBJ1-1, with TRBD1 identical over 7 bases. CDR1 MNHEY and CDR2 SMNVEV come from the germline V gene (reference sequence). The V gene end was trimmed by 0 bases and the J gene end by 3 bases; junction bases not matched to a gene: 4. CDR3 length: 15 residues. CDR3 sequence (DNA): TGTGCCAGCAGTTTATCGTGGCAGGGGGACACTGAAGCTTTCTTT. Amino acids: CASSLSWQGDTEAFF.

The DNA for the CDR3 is TGTGCCAGCAGTGACTTGGGCGGCGAGGGAGATACGCAGTATTTT. It specifies CASSDLGGEGDTQYF. The rearrangement links TRBV6-4 to TRBJ2-3, with D maybe TRBD2 (5 bases). The germline CDR1 and CDR2 sequences are MRHNA and SNTAGT. The CDR3 consists of 15 residues. The V end was cut by 1 base, the J end by 5 bases, with 13 bases between.

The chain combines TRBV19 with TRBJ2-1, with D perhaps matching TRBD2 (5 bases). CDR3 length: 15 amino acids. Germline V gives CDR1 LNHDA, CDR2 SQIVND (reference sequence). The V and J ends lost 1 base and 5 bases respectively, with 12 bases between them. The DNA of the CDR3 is TGTGCCAGTAGTATAGCGGGAAATTCGGACAATGAGCAGTTCTTC. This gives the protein CASSIAGNSDNEQFF.

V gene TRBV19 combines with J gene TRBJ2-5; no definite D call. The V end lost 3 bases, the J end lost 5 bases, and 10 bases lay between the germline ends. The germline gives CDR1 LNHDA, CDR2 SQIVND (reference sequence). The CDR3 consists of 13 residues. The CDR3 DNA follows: TGTGCCAGTAGTATCCAGGCTAAGGAGACCCAGTACTTC. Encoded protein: CASSIQAKETQYF.

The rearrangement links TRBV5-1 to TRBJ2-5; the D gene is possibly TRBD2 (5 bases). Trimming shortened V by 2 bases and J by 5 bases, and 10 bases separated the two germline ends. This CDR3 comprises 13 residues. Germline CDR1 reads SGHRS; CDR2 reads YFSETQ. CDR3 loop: CASSLEGEETQYF. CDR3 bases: TGCGCCAGCAGCTTAGAGGGAGAGGAGACCCAGTACTTC.

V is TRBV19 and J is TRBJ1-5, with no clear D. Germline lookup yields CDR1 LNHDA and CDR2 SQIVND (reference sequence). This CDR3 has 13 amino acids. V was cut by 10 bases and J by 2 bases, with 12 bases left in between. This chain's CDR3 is CATGLRGNQPQHF. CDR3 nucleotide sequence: TGTGCCACCGGGTTACGGGGCAATCAGCCCCAGCATTTT.

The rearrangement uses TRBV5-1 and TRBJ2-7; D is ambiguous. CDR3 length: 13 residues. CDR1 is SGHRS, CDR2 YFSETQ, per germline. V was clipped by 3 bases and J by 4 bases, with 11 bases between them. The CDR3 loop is CASSSAATYEQYF. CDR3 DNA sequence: TGCGCCAGCAGCTCTGCGGCGACGTACGAGCAGTACTTC.

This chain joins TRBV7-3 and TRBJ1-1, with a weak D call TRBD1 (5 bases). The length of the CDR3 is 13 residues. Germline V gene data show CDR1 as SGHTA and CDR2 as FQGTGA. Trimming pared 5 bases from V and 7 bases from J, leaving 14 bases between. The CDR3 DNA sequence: TGTGCCAGCAGCCCCCGTCCGGGACTTGAAGCTTTCTTT. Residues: CASSPRPGLEAFF.

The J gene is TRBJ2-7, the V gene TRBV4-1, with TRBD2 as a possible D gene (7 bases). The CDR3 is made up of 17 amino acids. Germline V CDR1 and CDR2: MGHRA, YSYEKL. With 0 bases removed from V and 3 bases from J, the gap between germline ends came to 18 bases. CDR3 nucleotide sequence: TGCGCCAGCAGCCAAGACAGGATCGGGGGGCTAGGCTACGAGCAGTACTTC. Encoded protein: CASSQDRIGGLGYEQYF.

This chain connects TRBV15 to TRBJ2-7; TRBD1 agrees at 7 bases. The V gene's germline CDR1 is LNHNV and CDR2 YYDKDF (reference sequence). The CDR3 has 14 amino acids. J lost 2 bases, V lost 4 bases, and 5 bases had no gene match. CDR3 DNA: TGTGCCACCAGCATCCGGGACAGCACCTACGAGCAGTACTTC. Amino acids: CATSIRDSTYEQYF.

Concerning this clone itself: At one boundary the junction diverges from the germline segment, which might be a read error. The CDR3 region has the DNA TGTTCCAGCAGCTTATCGGGAATGAACACTGAAGCTTTCTTT. This encodes CSSSLSGMNTEAFF. V gene TRBV7-9 combines with J gene TRBJ1-1; D uncertain. The V gene's germline CDR1 is SEHNR and CDR2 FQNEAQ (reference sequence). The CDR3 is 14 amino acids. Based on the CDR3 plus reference TRBV7-9 and TRBJ1-1, the full variable domain is DTGVSQNPRHKITKRGQNVTFRCDPISEHNRLYWYRQTLGQGPEFLTYFQNEAQLEKSRLLSDRFSAERPKGSFSTLEIQRTEQGDSAMYLCSSSLSGMNTEAFFGQGTRLTVV.

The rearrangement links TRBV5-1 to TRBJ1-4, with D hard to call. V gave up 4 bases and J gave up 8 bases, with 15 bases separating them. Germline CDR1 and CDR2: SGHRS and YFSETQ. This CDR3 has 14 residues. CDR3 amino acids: CASSPGMQDEKLFF. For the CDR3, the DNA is TGCGCCAGCAGCCCCGGGATGCAGGACGAAAAACTGTTTTTT.

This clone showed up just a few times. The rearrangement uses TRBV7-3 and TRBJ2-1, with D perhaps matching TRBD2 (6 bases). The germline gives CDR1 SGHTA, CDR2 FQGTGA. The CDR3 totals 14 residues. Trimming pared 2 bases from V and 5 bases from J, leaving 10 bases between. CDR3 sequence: CASSLLGGNNEQFF. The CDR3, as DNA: TGTGCCAGCAGCTTATTGGGAGGTAACAATGAGCAGTTCTTC.

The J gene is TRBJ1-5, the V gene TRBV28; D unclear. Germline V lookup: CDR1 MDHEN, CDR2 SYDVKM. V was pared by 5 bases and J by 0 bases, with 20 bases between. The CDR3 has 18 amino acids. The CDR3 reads CASSRWAVIPFSNQPQHF. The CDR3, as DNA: TGTGCCAGCAGTCGATGGGCAGTTATACCCTTTAGCAATCAGCCCCAGCATTTT.

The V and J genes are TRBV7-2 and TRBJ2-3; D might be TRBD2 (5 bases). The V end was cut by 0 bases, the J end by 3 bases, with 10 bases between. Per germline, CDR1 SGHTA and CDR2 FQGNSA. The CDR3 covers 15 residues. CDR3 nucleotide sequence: TGTGCCAGCAGCTTAGCGGGAGACTTAACAGATACGCAGTATTTT. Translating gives CASSLAGDLTDTQYF.

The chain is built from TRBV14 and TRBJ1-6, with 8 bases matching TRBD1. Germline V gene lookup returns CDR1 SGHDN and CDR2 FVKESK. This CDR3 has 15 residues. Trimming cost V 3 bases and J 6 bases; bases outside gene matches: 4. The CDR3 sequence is CASSHRTGFNSPLHF. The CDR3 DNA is TGTGCCAGCAGCCATCGGACAGGGTTTAATTCACCCCTCCACTTT.